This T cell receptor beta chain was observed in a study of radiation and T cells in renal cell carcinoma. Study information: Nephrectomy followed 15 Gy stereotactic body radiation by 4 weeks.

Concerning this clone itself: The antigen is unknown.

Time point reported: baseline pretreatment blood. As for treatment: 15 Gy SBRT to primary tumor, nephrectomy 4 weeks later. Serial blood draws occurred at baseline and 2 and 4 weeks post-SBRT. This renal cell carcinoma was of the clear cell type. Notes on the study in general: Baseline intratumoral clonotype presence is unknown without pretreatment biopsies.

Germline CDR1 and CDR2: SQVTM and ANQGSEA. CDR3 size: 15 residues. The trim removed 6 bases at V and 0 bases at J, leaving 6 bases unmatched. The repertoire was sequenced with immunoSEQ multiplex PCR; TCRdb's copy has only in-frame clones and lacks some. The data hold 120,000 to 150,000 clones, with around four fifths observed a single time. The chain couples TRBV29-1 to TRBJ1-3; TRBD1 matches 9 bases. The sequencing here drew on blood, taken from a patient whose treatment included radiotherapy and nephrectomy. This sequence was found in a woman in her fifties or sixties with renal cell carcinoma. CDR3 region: CSVYRQGGSGNTIYF. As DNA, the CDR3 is TGCAGCGTATACCGACAGGGGGGCTCTGGAAACACCATATATTTT. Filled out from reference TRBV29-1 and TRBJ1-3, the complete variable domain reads SAVISQKPSRDICQRGTSLTIQCQVDSQVTMMFWYRQQPGQSLTLIATANQGSEATYESGFVIDKFPISRPNLTFSTLTVSNMSPEDSSIYLCSVYRQGGSGNTIYFGEGSWLTVV.